This TCR beta chain was obtained from a study of blood T cell repertoires in COVID-19. Study at large: Samples of COVID-19 (acute and convalescent) were obtained from the United States, Italy and Spain. T cells, B-cell-depleted T cells, or PBMCs supplied cDNA or gDNA.

The germline V gene has CDR1 SGHRS and CDR2 YFSETQ. This CDR3 is built from 14 residues. The ends lost 4 bases at V and 8 bases at J; junction bases unmatched: 7. Per the original methods: Amplification of reference gene primers was used by the study to estimate nucleated cell counts. The method was immunoSEQ multiplex PCR; TCRdb's version includes in-frame clones alone and lacks a portion of them. That table furnishes V, J and clone size, whereas the DNA furnished D and trimming. The repertoire holds about 200,000 clones, about nine tenths seen once, with around 1.7% in the top ten. This chain connects TRBV5-1 to TRBJ1-4; 8 bases fit TRBD1. The sample consisted of peripheral blood. The sequence was obtained from a man aged 18 to 30 with active or convalescent COVID-19. The CDR3 region has the DNA TGCGCCAGCAGCGTGACAGGGGTCAGGGAAAAACTGTTTTTT. Translation gives CASSVTGVREKLFF.